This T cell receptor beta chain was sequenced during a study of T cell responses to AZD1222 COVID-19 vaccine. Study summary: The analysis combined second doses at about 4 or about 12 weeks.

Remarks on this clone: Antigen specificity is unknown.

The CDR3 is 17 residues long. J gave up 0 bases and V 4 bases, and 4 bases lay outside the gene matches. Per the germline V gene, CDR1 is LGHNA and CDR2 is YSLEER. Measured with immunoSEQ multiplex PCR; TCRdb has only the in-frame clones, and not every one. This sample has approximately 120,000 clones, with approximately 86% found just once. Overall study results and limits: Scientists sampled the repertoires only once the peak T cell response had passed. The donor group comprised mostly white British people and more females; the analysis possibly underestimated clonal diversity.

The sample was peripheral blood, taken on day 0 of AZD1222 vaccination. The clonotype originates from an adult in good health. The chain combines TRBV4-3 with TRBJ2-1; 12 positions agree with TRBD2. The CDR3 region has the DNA TGCGCCAGCAGCCCGACTAGCGGGAGACGCTCCTACAATGAGCAGTTCTTC. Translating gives CASSPTSGRRSYNEQFF.